This T cell receptor beta chain was identified in a study of blood T cells in healthy people across ages (dated by TCRdb to the mid-2010s). Regarding the research as a whole: In model experiments, template switching captured about one uniquely barcoded TCR beta cDNA molecule for every two T cells. Using deep sequencing normalized with unique cDNA molecular identifiers, the study measured how TCR beta repertoire diversity changes with age. The donors were divided into four age groups: young (average approximately 16 years), middle-aged (about 39), aged (approximately 62) and long-lived (about 80). To avoid experimental bias, donors of different ages were randomly spread across the sequencing lanes. Two additional independent replicas of 1 million unique cDNA reads from the same blood draw were analyzed for two donors (one aged 18 to 30 and one aged 80 or older). Points the paper makes about the study in general: Because donor CMV infection status was unknown, age-related changes in expanded clonotypes were potentially confounded. Estimates of total diversity based on one million sequenced T cells were regarded as lower bounds and as underestimates. Conclusive comparison of naive and antigen-experienced compartments was prevented by the profiling of bulk unsorted PBMCs. A strong correlation was found between observed TCR beta diversity and the percentage of naive T cells measured by flow cytometry. The long-lived group showed more naive CD4+ T cells, fewer expanded clones and increased TCR diversity than the aged group, suggesting age selection. As age increased, observed TCR beta diversity per million T cells dropped in a roughly linear way, and a significant reduction was already evident by age 40.

The donors were roughly 40 Caucasian individuals from Russia, aged roughly 6 to 100 years, who were systemically healthy. Each donor gave approximately 9.3 milliliters of peripheral blood, collected into EDTA-treated Vacutainer tubes. Ficoll-Paque density-gradient centrifugation was used to isolate PBMCs, with at least 6.5 million per sample. Total RNA was extracted from PBMCs with Trizol reagent, with at least 5.5 micrograms obtained per sample. Naive CD45RAhigh/CD27high T cell percentages were measured by flow cytometry on a PBMC aliquot from every donor. Libraries came from 5' RACE. The data were produced on an Illumina HiSeq 2500. A second PCR of about 7 to 12 cycles was run with a J-beta primer mix and a sample-barcoded 5' primer. Each TCR beta cDNA molecule received a unique molecular identifier from a template-switch 5' adaptor carrying 12 random nucleotides. At least 3 million CDR3-containing paired-end reads were obtained from each sample. All of the RNA was converted into first-strand cDNA using the Mint cDNA synthesis kit, with a TRBC-specific oligonucleotide serving as the primer. Following uracil-DNA glycosylase treatment, all cDNA underwent a first 18-cycle PCR with the universal primers M1SS and BC2_uni_R. Per the authors' processing: Normalization of each sample was performed by random selection of 1 million high-quality reads, each carrying a distinct molecular identifier. Reads sharing molecular identifiers were discarded rather than binned into consensus sequences. CDR3 identification, clonotype clustering and error correction used MiTCR with a Q25 quality threshold and the strictest error-elimination algorithm. A nonparametric unseen species model with Euler transformation was used to estimate a lower bound on total TCR beta diversity. In TCRdb, the public reads were trimmed at Q25 with fastp and aligned with MiXCR, with productive beta chains retained. One record per CDR3 amino acid sequence lists the most common genes and DNA. The V and J calls shown here were made by TCRdb, not taken from the authors' results. The sample includes about 780,000 distinct CDR3 sequences, with 46% observed a single time. The ten largest account for about a sixth of the sample.

This clonotype has a count of ten or more. Its antigen remains unidentified. Base qualities are not at hand, and no much larger clone is one base apart. Reading from cysteine to phenylalanine, the CDR3 counts 15 amino acids. Only the CDR3 DNA is retained, 45 bases long and in frame from the first base. Via the germline V gene (reference sequence), CDR1 is LNHNV and CDR2 YYDKDF. From V the trimming removes 2 bases and from J it removes 9 bases, while the gene matches leave 12 bases of the junction unaccounted for. The chain is encoded by TRBV15 joined to TRBJ2-7; a stretch of 8 junction bases matches TRBD2. The receptor comes from a man older than 75 in good health. Sequenced input: blood. The nucleotide sequence is given as TGTGCCACCAGCAGATACGGACTAGCAATCAACCTGCAGTACTTC. This gives the protein CATSRYGLAINLQYF.